Following are 19 T cell receptor beta chains from one sample sequenced in a study of Graves' ophthalmopathy and Graves' hyperthyroidism. RNA transcripts yielded amplified TCR beta CDR3 regions. First-round RT-PCR with HTBI primers preceded a second-round multiplex PCR. MiXCR was run by TCRdb on the multiplex PCR reads, yielding one entry per CDR3 protein. The profile shows about 170,000 distinct CDR3 sequences, under 40% of them singletons. The source material was peripheral blood. Receptors were obtained from a middle-aged woman with Graves' ophthalmopathy.

The chain recombines TRBV7-3 with TRBJ1-2; D is perhaps TRBD1 (5 bases). This CDR3 is 14 amino acids long. Germline CDR1 is SGHTA and CDR2 is FQGTGA. V gave up 4 bases and J gave up 5 bases, with 14 bases separating them. CDR3 DNA sequence: TGTGCCAGCAGCTCCTTAGGGGCGGGGTATGGCTACACCTTC. Translating it yields CASSSLGAGYGYTF.

At least ten counts were recorded for this clonotype. The V and J genes are TRBV6-5 and TRBJ2-5, with 9 bases matching TRBD2. The CDR3 has 15 amino acids. Trimming removed 6 bases from V and 9 bases from J; junction bases left unmatched: 14. CDR1 MNHEY and CDR2 SVGAGI come from the germline V gene. CDR3 sequence (DNA): TGTGCCAGCAGCAGAAGAGGACTAGCGCGTGGCGCCCAGTACTTC. Protein sequence: CASSRRGLARGAQYF.

This rearrangement joins TRBV10-3 to TRBJ2-5, with D hard to call. Looked up from germline, CDR1 is ENHRY and CDR2 is SYGVKD. Deletions cut 6 bases from V and 2 bases from J, with 10 bases between. The CDR3 extends over 13 amino acids. CDR3 protein: CAISPNKQETQYF. CDR3 nucleotides: TGTGCCATCAGCCCCAACAAGCAAGAGACCCAGTACTTC.

This clonotype has at least ten counts. The chain combines TRBV6-2 or TRBV6-3 with TRBJ1-2; TRBD1 aligns across 7 bases. CDR1 is MNHEY, CDR2 SVGEGT, per germline. V dropped 7 bases and J dropped 7; count of bases not matched to a gene: 12. The CDR3 runs 14 residues. The CDR3 protein is CASTLSETGSGYTF. Written as DNA, the CDR3 is TGTGCCAGCACCTTGTCCGAGACAGGGAGTGGCTACACCTTC.

Ten or more counts support this clonotype. The chain has TRBV29-1 and TRBJ2-5; D perhaps matches TRBD2 (6 bases). The CDR3 covers 14 residues. Germline-derived CDR1 and CDR2 are SQVTM and ANQGSEA. Trimming cost V 4 bases and J 5 bases, with 17 bases left between them. The CDR3 protein is CSVVGLPGGETQYF. DNA of the CDR3: TGCAGCGTTGTGGGCCTTCCCGGAGGGGAGACCCAGTACTTC.

The sample holds many counts of this clonotype. The V gene is TRBV20-1, the J gene TRBJ1-6, with 7 bases aligning to TRBD1. After removal of 4 bases from V and 5 bases from J, the junction contained 2 bases not matched to a gene. CDR1 DFQATT and CDR2 SNEGSKA come from the germline V gene (reference sequence). This CDR3 is built from 13 residues. The CDR3 sequence is CSATTGHNSPLHF. DNA for the CDR3: TGCAGTGCTACGACAGGGCATAATTCACCCCTCCACTTT.

This clonotype was recorded many times. V and J are TRBV20-1 and TRBJ2-7, with 12 bases matching TRBD2. With 1 base clipped from V and 2 bases from J, the junction kept 0 bases outside the gene matches. This CDR3 spans 14 amino acids. Germline V gene sequence: CDR1 DFQATT, CDR2 SNEGSKA (reference sequence). CDR3 sequence (DNA): TGCAGTGCTAGAGGACTAGCGGGAGCCTACGAGCAGTACTTC. This gives the protein CSARGLAGAYEQYF.

This clonotype was seen ten or more times. J is TRBJ1-2 and V is TRBV29-1, with 8 bases fitting TRBD1. Trimming at V came to 7 bases and at J to 5 bases, leaving 12 bases not matched to a gene. The CDR3 consists of 14 residues. Germline V gene sequence: CDR1 SQVTM, CDR2 ANQGSEA. CDR3 DNA: TGCAGCGAACATGACTACCGGACAGGGTATGGCTACACCTTC. Translation gives CSEHDYRTGYGYTF.

This clonotype appeared a single time. The rearrangement joins TRBV27 to TRBJ2-7; D uncertain. The CDR3 has 14 residues. CDR1 and CDR2 from the germline V gene are MNHEY and SMNVEV (reference sequence). V was pared by 5 bases and J by 3 bases, with 14 bases between. This CDR3 reads CASSPRTEGYEQYF. CDR3 nucleotides: TGTGCCAGCAGTCCGCGGACCGAAGGCTACGAGCAGTACTTC.

The V call is TRBV7-2, the J call TRBJ1-2; 8 positions agree with TRBD1. The CDR3 covers 14 residues. The germline gives CDR1 SGHTA, CDR2 FQGNSA. V lost 5 bases and J lost 8; bases outside the gene matches: 10. CDR3 in amino acids: CASSLGQGSVGYTF. The CDR3 region has the DNA TGTGCCAGCAGCCTTGGACAGGGATCGGTAGGCTACACCTTC.

This clonotype was counted between two and nine times. This chain uses TRBV6-2 or TRBV6-3 with TRBJ2-7; 7 bases fit TRBD2. The length of the CDR3 is 15 residues. Germline V lookup: CDR1 MNHEY, CDR2 SVGEGT. V was pared by 2 bases and J by 1 base, with 5 bases of the junction left unmatched. The CDR3 DNA follows: TGTGCCAGCAGTTACCCGGCTAGCGGATCCTACGAGCAGTACTTC. It codes for CASSYPASGSYEQYF.

This chain joins TRBV6-1 and TRBJ1-1, with a possible D match to TRBD1 (6 bases). Deletions cut 6 bases from V and 2 bases from J, with 22 bases between. The germline V gene has CDR1 MNHNS and CDR2 SASEGT. There are 17 residues in the CDR3. The CDR3 DNA reads as TGTGCCAGCAGGGGGGGCCCAGGGTGGGAGAAAAACACTGAAGCTTTCTTT. Translated: CASRGGPGWEKNTEAFF.

With respect to this clonotype: The DNA is omitted, as the CDR3 cannot be located on it reliably, and the CDR3 follows TCRdb's listing. The chain employs TRBV28 and TRBJ2-7. The length of the CDR3 is 12 amino acids, counting both ends. The germline gives CDR1 MDHEN, CDR2 SYDVKM. The chain's CDR3 is CASPAPAGEQYF.

This clonotype was seen ten or more times. CDR3 protein: CSVPPGQGNGYTF. CDR3 nucleotide sequence: TGCAGCGTGCCTCCGGGACAGGGGAATGGCTACACCTTC. The genes are TRBV29-1 and TRBJ1-2; 10 bases map to TRBD1. The CDR3 spans 13 residues. CDR1 and CDR2 from the germline V gene are SQVTM and ANQGSEA. With 6 bases clipped from V and 6 bases from J, the junction kept 7 bases outside the gene matches.

This clonotype was recorded many times. The V gene is TRBV12-3 or TRBV12-4, the J gene TRBJ1-1, with unresolved D. V lost 8 bases to trimming and J lost 5 bases, with 18 bases between them. The CDR3 has 14 residues. The CDR3 region is CASGRPIGATEAFF. DNA for the CDR3: TGTGCCAGCGGGCGCCCCATAGGTGCGACTGAAGCTTTCTTT.

The J gene is TRBJ1-1, the V gene TRBV20-1; perhaps TRBD1 as D (5 bases). The V and J ends lost 1 base and 6 bases respectively, with 21 bases between them. Germline loops: CDR1 DFQATT, CDR2 SNEGSKA (reference sequence). The CDR3 is 16 residues long. The CDR3 DNA reads as TGCAGTGCTAGAGTGACCGGGGACGGGGAGGTGGCTGAAGCTTTCTTT. Translating gives CSARVTGDGEVAEAFF.

V is TRBV6-1 and J is TRBJ2-7; 9 bases match TRBD2. The germline gives CDR1 MNHNS, CDR2 SASEGT. The CDR3 is 15 amino acids. Germline trimming cut 7 bases from V and 3 bases from J; bases unmatched to any gene: 10. The CDR3 bases are TGTGCCAGCAATATAGCGGGAGTCTACGACTACGAGCAGTACTTC. Residues: CASNIAGVYDYEQYF.

The rearrangement links TRBV27 to TRBJ2-2, with a tentative D call TRBD2 (6 bases). CDR3 length: 17 amino acids. Germline V gives CDR1 MNHEY, CDR2 SMNVEV (reference sequence). V was cut by 2 bases and J by 1 base, with 14 bases left in between. The CDR3 DNA follows: TGTGCCAGCAGTTTAAGGCCGGGACTCATGAACACCGGGGAGCTGTTTTTT. This sequence encodes CASSLRPGLMNTGELFF.

This clonotype was recorded a few times. This chain connects TRBV6-2 or TRBV6-3 to TRBJ1-1; D possibly corresponds to TRBD1 (6 bases). The CDR3 loop spans 16 amino acids. V shed 2 bases and J shed 7 bases, with 20 bases lying between them. Germline loops: CDR1 MNHEY, CDR2 SVGEGT. CDR3 nucleotide sequence: TGTGCCAGCAGTTACACGGCAGGGGAAACCCAGTATGAAGCTTTCTTT. It translates to CASSYTAGETQYEAFF.